This T cell receptor beta chain was recorded in a study of tumor T cells in aggressive B-cell lymphoma. CDR1 is SEHNR, CDR2 FQNEAQ, per germline (reference sequence). The CDR3 covers 16 residues. The data were produced by immunoSEQ multiplex PCR, yet TCRdb's version contains in-frame clones alone and is incomplete. The data contain approximately 10,000 clones, over 75% of them singletons. The chain has TRBV7-9 and TRBJ2-5; TRBD1 is a possible D gene (6 bases). The DNA end favors TRBJ2-7, so the J call may be wrong. This clonotype was obtained from an adult with diffuse large B cell lymphoma. The sequenced sample consisted of tumor tissue. The CDR3 loop is CASSLALGASTYEQYF. The CDR3 DNA is TGTGCCAGCAGCTTAGCGCTGGGGGCGTCCACCTACGAGCAGTACTTC.